Ten or more counts support the clone carrying this T cell receptor beta chain. The CDR3 is 14 residues long. The V gene's germline CDR1 is SGHKS and CDR2 YYEKEE (reference sequence). The germline V and J ends were trimmed by 0 bases and 3 bases, with 9 bases remaining between them. From the RT-PCR reads, TCRdb called clonotypes with MiXCR, one entry per CDR3 protein. Here the sample spans more than 600,000 distinct CDR3 sequences, 14% being singletons. The sequence derives from a female donor in good health, serving as a healthy control. Sequenced sample: memory CD4+ T cells from blood. The chain joins TRBV5-5 to TRBJ1-2; D unclear. The CDR3: CASSLADRDYGYTF. As DNA, the CDR3 is TGTGCCAGCAGCTTGGCGGACCGAGACTATGGCTACACCTTC.